A selection of T cell receptor beta chains follows, all from one sample in a study of T cell responses to AZD1222 COVID-19 vaccine. The table came from immunoSEQ multiplex PCR; TCRdb's copy has only in-frame clones and leaves some out. The profile shows under 200,000 clones, about 91% of them singletons. The sample here was peripheral blood, taken 28 days after the second AZD1222 dose. The source of these receptors is an adult who received the AZD1222 COVID-19 vaccine. Both conserved end residues are part of each CDR3. A D gene is named only where the DNA matches it firmly. Size values are once, few and many counts, or a class for expanded clones, and some rows have none.

j_call: TRBJ2-7; d_call: -; clone_size: -; v_call: TRBV10-2; cdr3_nt: TGCGCCAGCGGCCCGACTAGCTACGAGCAGTACTTC; cdr3_aa: CASGPTSYEQYF
j_call: TRBJ1-5; d_call: -; clone_size: -; v_call: TRBV15; cdr3_nt: TGTGCCACCAGCAGAGATTTAACCCAGCAGAACCAGCATTTT; cdr3_aa: CATSRDLTQQNQHF
j_call: TRBJ2-2; d_call: -; clone_size: once; v_call: TRBV6-4; cdr3_nt: TGTGCCAGCAGTGAGGACTCCCTCGCCGGGGAGCTGTTTTTT; cdr3_aa: CASSEDSLAGELFF
j_call: TRBJ1-2; d_call: -; clone_size: -; v_call: TRBV3-1/TRBV3-2; cdr3_nt: TGTGCCAGCAGCCAAGACGACGGCCTCTATGGCTACACCTTC; cdr3_aa: CASSQDDGLYGYTF
j_call: TRBJ2-7; d_call: -; clone_size: -; v_call: TRBV14; cdr3_nt: TGTGCCAGCAGCCTAAGGGCCTCTTCCTACGAGCAGTACTTC; cdr3_aa: CASSLRASSYEQYF
j_call: TRBJ1-1; d_call: TRBD1; clone_size: -; v_call: TRBV7-3; cdr3_nt: TGTGCCAGCAGCTTAAAGGGGGCGACTGAAGCTTTCTTT; cdr3_aa: CASSLKGATEAFF
j_call: TRBJ2-1; d_call: TRBD1; clone_size: -; v_call: TRBV28; cdr3_nt: TGTGCCAGCAGTCGACAGGGGGGGAATGAGCAGTTCTTC; cdr3_aa: CASSRQGGNEQFF
j_call: TRBJ2-3; d_call: -; clone_size: -; v_call: TRBV28; cdr3_nt: TGTGCCAGCAGCGATCCGGGTCTCGGGGGAGATACGCAGTATTTT; cdr3_aa: CASSDPGLGGDTQYF
j_call: TRBJ1-2; d_call: -; clone_size: -; v_call: TRBV6-6; cdr3_nt: TGTGCCAGCAGTTACTCTGCCGGGGATGGCTACACCTTC; cdr3_aa: CASSYSAGDGYTF
j_call: TRBJ1-4; d_call: -; clone_size: -; v_call: TRBV4-1; cdr3_nt: TGCGCCAGCAGCCAAGGAAATACGGCAGGGCATGAAAAACTGTTTTTT; cdr3_aa: CASSQGNTAGHEKLFF
j_call: TRBJ2-1; d_call: TRBD2; clone_size: -; v_call: TRBV6-5; cdr3_nt: TGTGCCAGCAGGGGGACTAGCGAGCACAATGAGCAGTTCTTC; cdr3_aa: CASRGTSEHNEQFF
j_call: TRBJ1-2; d_call: TRBD1; clone_size: once; v_call: TRBV10-3; cdr3_nt: TGTGCCATCACCCCGGGACAGGGCGGCTATGGCTACACCTTC; cdr3_aa: CAITPGQGGYGYTF
j_call: TRBJ2-7; d_call: -; clone_size: -; v_call: TRBV5-1; cdr3_nt: TGCGCCAGCAGCTTGGTGGGGGCTTCCTACGAGCAGTACTTC; cdr3_aa: CASSLVGASYEQYF
j_call: TRBJ2-7; d_call: -; clone_size: -; v_call: TRBV18; cdr3_nt: TGTGCCAGCTCACCCCAGAAGCTGTCCTACGAGCAGTACTTC; cdr3_aa: CASSPQKLSYEQYF
j_call: TRBJ2-7; d_call: -; clone_size: -; v_call: TRBV30; cdr3_nt: TGTGCCTCTGGAAGGAGCGAGCAGTACTTC; cdr3_aa: CASGRSEQYF
j_call: TRBJ2-1; d_call: -; clone_size: -; v_call: TRBV28; cdr3_nt: TGTGCCAGCAGTTTTAGCTTTGAGCAGTTCTTC; cdr3_aa: CASSFSFEQFF
j_call: TRBJ1-1; d_call: -; clone_size: -; v_call: TRBV6-5; cdr3_nt: TGTGCCAGCAGTTCCGGGAATGCTGAAGCTTTCTTT; cdr3_aa: CASSSGNAEAFF
j_call: TRBJ1-2; d_call: TRBD1; clone_size: once; v_call: TRBV13; cdr3_nt: TGTGCCAGCAGCTTAGGAGGACAGGGTGATGGCTACACCTTC; cdr3_aa: CASSLGGQGDGYTF
j_call: TRBJ2-2; d_call: -; clone_size: few; v_call: TRBV6-4; cdr3_nt: TGTGCCAGCAAGAAAGAATACACCACCGGGGAGCTGTTTTTT; cdr3_aa: CASKKEYTTGELFF
j_call: TRBJ2-7; d_call: -; clone_size: -; v_call: TRBV4-1; cdr3_nt: TGCGCCAGCAGCCAAGATTTGGGGTACGAGCAGTACTTC; cdr3_aa: CASSQDLGYEQYF
j_call: TRBJ1-5; d_call: -; clone_size: -; v_call: TRBV5-1; cdr3_nt: TGCGCCAGCAGCTTAATGGGCAATCAGCCCCAGCATTTT; cdr3_aa: CASSLMGNQPQHF
j_call: TRBJ2-5; d_call: -; clone_size: -; v_call: TRBV5-1; cdr3_nt: TGCGCCAGCAGCTTGGCGGGGGGCCACCAAGAGACCCAGTACTTC; cdr3_aa: CASSLAGGHQETQYF
j_call: TRBJ1-6; d_call: -; clone_size: -; v_call: TRBV4-1; cdr3_nt: TGCGCCAGCAGCCAAGAGGGTCCGCCACCCCTCCACTTT; cdr3_aa: CASSQEGPPPLHF
j_call: TRBJ2-7; d_call: -; clone_size: -; v_call: TRBV7-2; cdr3_nt: TGTGCCAGCAGCCCCCCGGGGTCCTCCTACGAGCAGTACTTC; cdr3_aa: CASSPPGSSYEQYF
j_call: TRBJ2-3; d_call: TRBD2; clone_size: once; v_call: TRBV4-1; cdr3_nt: TGCGCCAGCAGCCAAGTCGCGGGGGTAAGCACAGATACGCAGTATTTT; cdr3_aa: CASSQVAGVSTDTQYF
j_call: TRBJ1-2; d_call: -; clone_size: -; v_call: TRBV6-6; cdr3_nt: TGTGCCAGCAGGAACGGGCGAGACGCACTCTATGGCTACACCTTC; cdr3_aa: CASRNGRDALYGYTF
j_call: TRBJ2-1; d_call: -; clone_size: -; v_call: TRBV27; cdr3_nt: TGTGCCAGCGGGGATCGGAGCTCCTACAATGAGCAGTTCTTC; cdr3_aa: CASGDRSSYNEQFF
j_call: TRBJ1-6; d_call: TRBD1; clone_size: once; v_call: TRBV7-2; cdr3_nt: TGTGCCAGCAGCGCTAGCACCGGGACAGGGGTTTGGTCACCCCTCCACTTT; cdr3_aa: CASSASTGTGVWSPLHF
j_call: TRBJ2-3; d_call: TRBD2; clone_size: -; v_call: TRBV7-2; cdr3_nt: TGTGCCAGCAGCTTAGTAGCGGGGGCGGTAGATACGCAGTATTTT; cdr3_aa: CASSLVAGAVDTQYF
j_call: TRBJ1-4; d_call: -; clone_size: -; v_call: TRBV18; cdr3_nt: TGTGCCAGCTCACCTCAACAGGGCTTTAATGAAAAACTGTTTTTT; cdr3_aa: CASSPQQGFNEKLFF
j_call: TRBJ2-7; d_call: -; clone_size: -; v_call: TRBV5-5; cdr3_nt: TGTGCCAGCAGCTTGGCCGGCGGCAGCTCCTACGAGCAGTACTTC; cdr3_aa: CASSLAGGSSYEQYF
j_call: TRBJ1-2; d_call: TRBD1; clone_size: -; v_call: TRBV5-5; cdr3_nt: TGTGCCAGCAGCATAAGGGGGCGAGATGGCTACACCTTC; cdr3_aa: CASSIRGRDGYTF
j_call: TRBJ2-3; d_call: TRBD1; clone_size: -; v_call: TRBV25-1; cdr3_nt: TGTGCCAGCAGTGTCCCACAGGGGGCGTGGGGCACAGATACGCAGTATTTT; cdr3_aa: CASSVPQGAWGTDTQYF
j_call: TRBJ2-7; d_call: -; clone_size: -; v_call: TRBV28; cdr3_nt: TGTGCCAGCAGTTTAGGAGGACGGAATCCCTACGAGCAGTACTTC; cdr3_aa: CASSLGGRNPYEQYF
j_call: TRBJ2-7; d_call: -; clone_size: -; v_call: TRBV19; cdr3_nt: TGTGCCAGTAGTATTCACAAGCCAAGATACAGGGCCGAGCAGTACTTC; cdr3_aa: CASSIHKPRYRAEQYF
j_call: TRBJ1-1; d_call: -; clone_size: -; v_call: TRBV7-2; cdr3_nt: TGTGCCAGCAGCTTACGGACAGAGAGGACTGAAGCTTTCTTT; cdr3_aa: CASSLRTERTEAFF
j_call: TRBJ2-7; d_call: -; clone_size: -; v_call: TRBV5-1; cdr3_nt: TGCGCCAGCAGCTTGGGGGACTCGAACTCCTACGAGCAGTACTTC; cdr3_aa: CASSLGDSNSYEQYF
j_call: TRBJ2-2; d_call: -; clone_size: -; v_call: TRBV6-4; cdr3_nt: TGTGCCAGCAGTTCTTCCCCCGGGAGCGGACCCGGGGAGCTGTTTTTT; cdr3_aa: CASSSSPGSGPGELFF
j_call: TRBJ1-6; d_call: -; clone_size: -; v_call: TRBV28; cdr3_nt: TGTGCCAGCAGTTCAACTACAGGTGAAACCTATAATTCACCCCTCCACTTT; cdr3_aa: CASSSTTGETYNSPLHF
j_call: TRBJ1-1; d_call: TRBD1; clone_size: -; v_call: TRBV28; cdr3_nt: TGTGCCAGCAGTTTCGACAGGGGGAACACTGAAGCTTTCTTT; cdr3_aa: CASSFDRGNTEAFF
j_call: TRBJ1-1; d_call: TRBD1; clone_size: -; v_call: TRBV18; cdr3_nt: TGTGCCAGCTCACCACGAGACAGGGGGGGTTGGGACACTGAAGCTTTCTTT; cdr3_aa: CASSPRDRGGWDTEAFF
j_call: TRBJ1-5; d_call: -; clone_size: once; v_call: TRBV18; cdr3_nt: TGTGCCAGCTCGTGGGACGGAGATAGCAATCAGCCCCAGCATTTT; cdr3_aa: CASSWDGDSNQPQHF
j_call: TRBJ1-1; d_call: TRBD1; clone_size: -; v_call: TRBV6-5; cdr3_nt: TGTGCCAGCAGAGGACAGGGAAGAGGGAACACTGAAGCTTTCTTT; cdr3_aa: CASRGQGRGNTEAFF
j_call: TRBJ2-1; d_call: TRBD2; clone_size: -; v_call: TRBV7-3; cdr3_nt: TGTGCCAGCAGCTTCTCTGGGACTAGCGGGAGAGAGGAGCAGTTCTTC; cdr3_aa: CASSFSGTSGREEQFF
j_call: TRBJ2-4; d_call: -; clone_size: -; v_call: TRBV27; cdr3_nt: TGTGCCAGCAGTTTTGGAGGAGCCAAAAACATTCAGTACTTC; cdr3_aa: CASSFGGAKNIQYF
j_call: TRBJ1-1; d_call: -; clone_size: -; v_call: TRBV30; cdr3_nt: TGTGCCTGGAGTGTTGGGTCCACTGAAGCTTTCTTT; cdr3_aa: CAWSVGSTEAFF
j_call: TRBJ1-2; d_call: -; clone_size: -; v_call: TRBV7-9; cdr3_nt: TGTGCCAGCAGCTCCACAGCCCTTCCCTATGGCTACACCTTC; cdr3_aa: CASSSTALPYGYTF
j_call: TRBJ1-2; d_call: -; clone_size: -; v_call: TRBV5-1; cdr3_nt: TGCGCCAGCAGTCTCGGGACTCCTCTAAACTATGGCTACACCTTC; cdr3_aa: CASSLGTPLNYGYTF
j_call: TRBJ2-7; d_call: -; clone_size: -; v_call: TRBV6-5; cdr3_nt: TGTGCCAGCAACCTCGGACCAGGGTCCGCCTACGAGCAGTACTTC; cdr3_aa: CASNLGPGSAYEQYF
j_call: TRBJ2-7; d_call: -; clone_size: once; v_call: TRBV27; cdr3_nt: TGTGCCAGCAGTTTAATGGGGACTGGGTCCTACGAGCAGTACTTC; cdr3_aa: CASSLMGTGSYEQYF
j_call: TRBJ1-3; d_call: -; clone_size: -; v_call: TRBV7-6; cdr3_nt: TGTGCCAGCAGCTTATGGGTAGCAGGGAGCTCTGGAAACACCATATATTTT; cdr3_aa: CASSLWVAGSSGNTIYF